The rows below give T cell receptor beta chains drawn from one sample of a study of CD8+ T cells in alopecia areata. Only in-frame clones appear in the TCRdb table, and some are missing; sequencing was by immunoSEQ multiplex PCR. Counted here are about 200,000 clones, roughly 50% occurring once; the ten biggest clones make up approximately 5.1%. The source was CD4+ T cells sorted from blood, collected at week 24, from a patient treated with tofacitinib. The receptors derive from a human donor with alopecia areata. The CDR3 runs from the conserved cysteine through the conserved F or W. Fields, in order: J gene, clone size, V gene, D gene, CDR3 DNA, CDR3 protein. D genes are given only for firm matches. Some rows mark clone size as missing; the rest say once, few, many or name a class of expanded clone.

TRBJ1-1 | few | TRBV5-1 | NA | TGCGCCAGCAGCTTGGAGATGAACACTGAAGCTTTCTTT | CASSLEMNTEAFF
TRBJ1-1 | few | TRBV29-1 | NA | TGCAGCGTTGGCGGCGACCCGAACACTGAAGCTTTCTTT | CSVGGDPNTEAFF
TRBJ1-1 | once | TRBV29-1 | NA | TGCAGCGTTGCTCGGGGTCAGGGCACTGAAGCTTTCTTT | CSVARGQGTEAFF
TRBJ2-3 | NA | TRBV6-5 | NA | TGTGCCAGCAGTTACTCTGGCGGGAGCACAGATACGCAGTATTTT | CASSYSGGSTDTQYF
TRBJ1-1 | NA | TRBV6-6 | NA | TGTGCCAGCAGCGCCGGGGTTTCCCACTTGAACACTGAAGCTTTCTTT | CASSAGVSHLNTEAFF
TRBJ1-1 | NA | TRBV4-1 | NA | TGCGCCAGCAGCCAAGATCATGGCAGGAACACTGAAGCTTTCTTT | CASSQDHGRNTEAFF
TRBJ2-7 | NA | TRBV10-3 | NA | TGTGCCATCAAGGGGGACCACGAGCAGTACTTC | CAIKGDHEQYF
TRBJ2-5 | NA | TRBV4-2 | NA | TGTGCCAGCAGCCAACAGGGGAAGGGGGAGACCCAGTACTTC | CASSQQGKGETQYF
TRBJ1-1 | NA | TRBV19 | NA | TGTGCCTCTCCGGAGAACACTGAAGCTTTCTTT | CASPENTEAFF
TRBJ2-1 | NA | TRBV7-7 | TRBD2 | TGTGCCAGCAGCCCCAAGCGGGGGGGTAGATACAATGAGCAGTTCTTC | CASSPKRGGRYNEQFF
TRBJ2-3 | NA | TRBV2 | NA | TGTGCCAGCACCGAGCGGTGGGCCACAGATACGCAGTATTTT | CASTERWATDTQYF
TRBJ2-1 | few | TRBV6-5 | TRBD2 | TGTGCCAGCAATGGAAGACTAGCTTCTTACAATGAGCAGTTCTTC | CASNGRLASYNEQFF
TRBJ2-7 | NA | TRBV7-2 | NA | TGTGCCAGCAGCTTAGGAAGCGTGGACTACGAGCAGTACTTC | CASSLGSVDYEQYF
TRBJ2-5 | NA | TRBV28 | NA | TGTGCCAGCAGTTTAGGTAGCGGTCGTCAAGAGACCCAGTACTTC | CASSLGSGRQETQYF
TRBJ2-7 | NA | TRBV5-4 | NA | TGTGCCAGCAGCCCAAGCAACTCCTACGAGCAGTACTTC | CASSPSNSYEQYF
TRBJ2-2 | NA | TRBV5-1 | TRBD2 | TGCGCCAGCAGCACACTAGCGGGAAACACCGGGGAGCTGTTTTTT | CASSTLAGNTGELFF
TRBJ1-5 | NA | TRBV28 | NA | TGTGCCAGCAGTTCTTTGGGGGGGCACCGTCAGCCCCAGCATTTT | CASSSLGGHRQPQHF
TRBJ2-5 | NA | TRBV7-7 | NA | TGTGCCAGCAGCTTAGGGACAGTCCAAGAGACCCAGTACTTC | CASSLGTVQETQYF
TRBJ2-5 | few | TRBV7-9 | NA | TGTGCCAGCAGACCCACAGGAGGCCAACAAGAGACCCAGTACTTC | CASRPTGGQQETQYF
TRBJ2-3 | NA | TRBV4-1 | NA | TGCGCCAGCAGCCGAGGACACGGGACAGATACGCAGTATTTT | CASSRGHGTDTQYF
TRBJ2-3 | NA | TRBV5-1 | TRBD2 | TGCGCCAGCCGGGAGGGGAGGAGTGTTTTCACAGATACGCAGTATTTT | CASREGRSVFTDTQYF
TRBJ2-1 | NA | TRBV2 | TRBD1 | TGTGCCAGCAGGGGACAGGGGGCGCGTAATGAGCAGTTCTTC | CASRGQGARNEQFF
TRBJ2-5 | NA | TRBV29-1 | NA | TGCAGCGGAATACACCGCACCGGGGAGACCCAGTACTTC | CSGIHRTGETQYF
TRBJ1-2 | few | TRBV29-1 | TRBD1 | TGCAGCGTGACAGGGGGAAGCTATGGCTACACCTTC | CSVTGGSYGYTF
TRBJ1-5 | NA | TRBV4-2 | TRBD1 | TGTGCCAGCAGCCAACAGGGACAGGGCAGCAGCAATCAGCCCCAGCATTTT | CASSQQGQGSSNQPQHF
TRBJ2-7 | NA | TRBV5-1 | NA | TGCGCCAGCAGCCACGAGCAGTACTTC | CASSHEQYF